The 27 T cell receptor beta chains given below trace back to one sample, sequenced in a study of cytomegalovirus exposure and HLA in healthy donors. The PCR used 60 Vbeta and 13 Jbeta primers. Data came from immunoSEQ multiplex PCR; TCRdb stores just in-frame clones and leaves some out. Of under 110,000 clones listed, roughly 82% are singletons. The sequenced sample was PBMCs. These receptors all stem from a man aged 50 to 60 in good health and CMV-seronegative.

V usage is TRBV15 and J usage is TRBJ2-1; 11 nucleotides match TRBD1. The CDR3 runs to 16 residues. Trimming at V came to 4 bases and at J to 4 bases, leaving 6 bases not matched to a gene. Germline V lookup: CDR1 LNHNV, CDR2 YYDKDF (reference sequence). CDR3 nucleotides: TGTGCCACCAGCAAAGGAAGGGACAGGGGGTACAATGAGCAGTTCTTC. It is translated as CATSKGRDRGYNEQFF.

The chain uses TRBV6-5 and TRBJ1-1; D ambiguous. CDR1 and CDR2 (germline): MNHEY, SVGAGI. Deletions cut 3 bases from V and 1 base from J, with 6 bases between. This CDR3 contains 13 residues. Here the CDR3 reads CASSYRGNTEAFF. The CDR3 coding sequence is TGTGCCAGCAGTTATCGGGGGAACACTGAAGCTTTCTTT.

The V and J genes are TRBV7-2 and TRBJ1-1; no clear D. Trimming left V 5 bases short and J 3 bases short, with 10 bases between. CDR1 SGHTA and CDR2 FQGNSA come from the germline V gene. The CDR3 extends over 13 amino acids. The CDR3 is CASSRLSYTEAFF. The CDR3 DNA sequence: TGTGCCAGCAGCCGTTTGAGTTACACTGAAGCTTTCTTT.

CDR3 loop: CASSPDTGADTQYF. The CDR3 DNA sequence: TGTGCCAGCTCACCGGATACAGGCGCAGATACGCAGTATTTT. The chain is built from TRBV18 and TRBJ2-3, with D possibly TRBD1 on 5 matching bases. The V end lost 3 bases, the J end lost 4 bases, and 11 bases lay between the germline ends. The germline V gene encodes CDR1 KGHSH and CDR2 LQKENI. This CDR3 comprises 14 residues.

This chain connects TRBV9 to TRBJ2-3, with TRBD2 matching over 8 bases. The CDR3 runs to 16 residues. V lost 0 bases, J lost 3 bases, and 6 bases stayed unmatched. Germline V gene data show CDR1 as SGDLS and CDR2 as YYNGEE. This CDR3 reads CASSVVPGGATDTQYF. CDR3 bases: TGTGCCAGCAGCGTAGTTCCCGGGGGGGCGACAGATACGCAGTATTTT.

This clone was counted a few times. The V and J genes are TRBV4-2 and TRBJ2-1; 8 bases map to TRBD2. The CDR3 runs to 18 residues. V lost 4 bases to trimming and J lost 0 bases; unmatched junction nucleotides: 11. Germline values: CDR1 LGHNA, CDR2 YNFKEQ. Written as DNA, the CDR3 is TGTGCCAGCAGCCTTAGCCGCGGGGGGCTCACCTCCTACAATGAGCAGTTCTTC. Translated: CASSLSRGGLTSYNEQFF.

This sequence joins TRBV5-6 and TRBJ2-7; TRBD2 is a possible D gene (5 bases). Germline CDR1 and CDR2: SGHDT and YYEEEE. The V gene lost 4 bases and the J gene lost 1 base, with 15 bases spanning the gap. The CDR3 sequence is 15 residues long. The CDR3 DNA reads TGTGCCAGCAGCCCGGACCGGGGTGGATCCTACGAGCAGTACTTC. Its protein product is CASSPDRGGSYEQYF.

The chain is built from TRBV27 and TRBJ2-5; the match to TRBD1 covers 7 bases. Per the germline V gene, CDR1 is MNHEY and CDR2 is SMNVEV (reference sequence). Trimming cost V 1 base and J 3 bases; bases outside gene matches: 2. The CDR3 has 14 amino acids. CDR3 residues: CASSLLGTEETQYF. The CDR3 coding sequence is TGTGCCAGCAGTTTATTGGGGACAGAAGAGACCCAGTACTTC.

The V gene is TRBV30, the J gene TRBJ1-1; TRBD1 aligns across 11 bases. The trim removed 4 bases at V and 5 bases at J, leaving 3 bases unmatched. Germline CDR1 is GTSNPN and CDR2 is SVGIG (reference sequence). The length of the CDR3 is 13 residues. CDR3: CAWIRDRGTEAFF. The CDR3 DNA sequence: TGTGCCTGGATACGGGACAGGGGGACTGAAGCTTTCTTT.

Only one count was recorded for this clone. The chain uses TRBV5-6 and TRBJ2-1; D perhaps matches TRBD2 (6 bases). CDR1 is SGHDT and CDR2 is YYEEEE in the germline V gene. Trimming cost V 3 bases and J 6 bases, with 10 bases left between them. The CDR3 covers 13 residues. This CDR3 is CASSWGLANEQFF. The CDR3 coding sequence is TGTGCCAGCAGCTGGGGACTGGCCAATGAGCAGTTCTTC.

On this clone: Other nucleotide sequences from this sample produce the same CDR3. In DNA, the CDR3 is TGTGCCAGCAGTCTTACAGGCTCTGGGGCCAACGTCCTGACTTTC. It is translated as CASSLTGSGANVLTF. This chain uses TRBV7-2 with TRBJ2-6; D is possibly TRBD1 (5 bases). Trimming left V 6 bases short and J 0 bases short, with 9 bases between. The CDR3 spans 15 residues. Germline V CDR1 and CDR2: SGHTA, FQGNSA.

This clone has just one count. Written as DNA, the CDR3 is TGTGCCTCCGCGCCAGGCGGGGAGTACGCGGATACGCAGTATTTT. Encoded protein: CASAPGGEYADTQYF. The chain links TRBV19 to TRBJ2-3; the D gene is possibly TRBD2 (6 bases). The CDR3 has 15 residues. Germline CDR1 and CDR2: LNHDA and SQIVND (reference sequence). The ends were cut back, 11 bases at V and 6 bases at J, with 24 bases in the middle. Together with reference TRBV19 and TRBJ2-3, the CDR3 gives the full variable domain: DGGITQSPKYLFRKEGQNVTLSCEQNLNHDAMYWYRQDPGQGLRLIYYSQIVNDFQKGDIAEGYSVSREKKESFPLTVTSAQKNPTAFYLCASAPGGEYADTQYFGPGTRLTVL.

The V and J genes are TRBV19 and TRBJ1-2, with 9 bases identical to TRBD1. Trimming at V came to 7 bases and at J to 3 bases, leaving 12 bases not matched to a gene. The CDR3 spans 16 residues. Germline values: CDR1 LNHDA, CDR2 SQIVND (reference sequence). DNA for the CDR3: TGTGCCAGTACAAGAGGTGGGGACAGGGCGGACTATGGCTACACCTTC. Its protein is CASTRGGDRADYGYTF.

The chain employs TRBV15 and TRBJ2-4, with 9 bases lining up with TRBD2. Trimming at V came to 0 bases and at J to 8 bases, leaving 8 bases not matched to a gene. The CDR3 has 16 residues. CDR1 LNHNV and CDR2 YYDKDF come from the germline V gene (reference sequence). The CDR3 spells CATSRDRRAGGYIQYF. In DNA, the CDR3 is TGTGCCACCAGCAGAGATCGGCGGGCGGGGGGGTACATTCAGTACTTC.

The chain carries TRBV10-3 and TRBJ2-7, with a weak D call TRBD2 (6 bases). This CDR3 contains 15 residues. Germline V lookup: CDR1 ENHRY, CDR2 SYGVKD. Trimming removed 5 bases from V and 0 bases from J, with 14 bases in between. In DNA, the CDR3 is TGTGCCATCAGTTGGGACTTACCGAGCTCCTACGAGCAGTACTTC. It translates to CAISWDLPSSYEQYF.

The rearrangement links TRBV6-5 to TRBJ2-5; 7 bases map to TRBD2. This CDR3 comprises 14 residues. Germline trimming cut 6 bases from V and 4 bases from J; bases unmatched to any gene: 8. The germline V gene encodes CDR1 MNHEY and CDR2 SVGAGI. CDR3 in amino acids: CASSPWASGETQYF. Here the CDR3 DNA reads TGTGCCAGCAGCCCGTGGGCTAGCGGAGAGACCCAGTACTTC.

This CDR3 reads CASSAPQGASSGFSGNTIYF. DNA for the CDR3: TGTGCCAGCAGTGCACCACAGGGGGCGAGTTCGGGGTTTTCTGGAAACACCATATATTTT. The chain joins TRBV6-1 to TRBJ1-3, with 9 bases identical to TRBD1. The CDR3 is made up of 20 amino acids. V trimming: 4 bases; J trimming: 1 base; junction bases outside the gene matches: 17. Germline CDR1 is MNHNS and CDR2 is SASEGT.

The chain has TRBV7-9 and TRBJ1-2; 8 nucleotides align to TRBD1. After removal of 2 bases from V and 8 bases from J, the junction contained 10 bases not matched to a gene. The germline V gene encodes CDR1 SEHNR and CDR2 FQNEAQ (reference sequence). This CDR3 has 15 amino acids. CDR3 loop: CASSLPQTGEEGYTF. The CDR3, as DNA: TGTGCCAGCAGCTTACCCCAGACAGGGGAGGAGGGCTACACCTTC.

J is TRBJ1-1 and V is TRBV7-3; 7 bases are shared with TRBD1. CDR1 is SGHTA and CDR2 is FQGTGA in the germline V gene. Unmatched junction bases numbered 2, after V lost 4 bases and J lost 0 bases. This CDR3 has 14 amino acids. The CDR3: CASSSTGVNTEAFF. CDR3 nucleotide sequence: TGTGCCAGCAGCTCCACAGGGGTGAACACTGAAGCTTTCTTT.

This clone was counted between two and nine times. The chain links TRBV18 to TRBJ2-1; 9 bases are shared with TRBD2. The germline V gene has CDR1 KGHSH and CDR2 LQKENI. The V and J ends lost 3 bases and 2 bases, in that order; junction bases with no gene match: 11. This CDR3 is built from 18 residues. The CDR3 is CASSPNSGLAGTYNEQFF. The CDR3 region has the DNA TGTGCCAGCTCACCTAACTCGGGGCTAGCGGGGACCTACAATGAGCAGTTCTTC.

The CDR3: CASSLAGTRETQYF. The CDR3 DNA follows: TGTGCCAGCAGCTTGGCCGGCACCAGGGAGACCCAGTACTTC. The genes are TRBV5-4 and TRBJ2-5; D unresolved. Germline lookup yields CDR1 SGHNT and CDR2 YYREEE (reference sequence). This CDR3 has 14 residues. V was clipped by 0 bases and J by 5 bases, with 11 bases between them.

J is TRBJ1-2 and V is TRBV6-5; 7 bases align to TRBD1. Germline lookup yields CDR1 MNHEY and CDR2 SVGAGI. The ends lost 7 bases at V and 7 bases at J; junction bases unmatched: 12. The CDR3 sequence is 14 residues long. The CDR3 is CASTRTGGGPGYTF. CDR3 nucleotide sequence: TGTGCCAGCACCAGGACAGGAGGGGGACCTGGCTACACCTTC.

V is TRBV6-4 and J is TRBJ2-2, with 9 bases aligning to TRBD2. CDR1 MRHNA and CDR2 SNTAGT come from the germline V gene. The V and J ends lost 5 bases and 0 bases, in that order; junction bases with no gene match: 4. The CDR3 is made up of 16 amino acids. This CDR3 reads CASSPSGGTNTGELFF. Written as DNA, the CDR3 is TGTGCCAGCAGTCCCAGCGGGGGGACGAACACCGGGGAGCTGTTTTTT.

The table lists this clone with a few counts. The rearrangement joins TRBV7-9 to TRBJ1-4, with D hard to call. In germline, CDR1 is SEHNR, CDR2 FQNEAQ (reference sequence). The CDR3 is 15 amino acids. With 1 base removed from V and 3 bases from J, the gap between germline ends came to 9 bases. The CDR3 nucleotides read TGTGCCAGCAGCTTAGGTGGCGGAGCTAATGAAAAACTGTTTTTT. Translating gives CASSLGGGANEKLFF.

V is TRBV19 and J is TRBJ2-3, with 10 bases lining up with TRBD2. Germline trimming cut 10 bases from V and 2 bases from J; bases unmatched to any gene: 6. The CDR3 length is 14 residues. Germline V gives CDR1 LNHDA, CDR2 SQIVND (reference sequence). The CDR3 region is CATGGLADTDTQYF. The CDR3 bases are TGTGCCACCGGAGGACTAGCGGACACAGATACGCAGTATTTT.

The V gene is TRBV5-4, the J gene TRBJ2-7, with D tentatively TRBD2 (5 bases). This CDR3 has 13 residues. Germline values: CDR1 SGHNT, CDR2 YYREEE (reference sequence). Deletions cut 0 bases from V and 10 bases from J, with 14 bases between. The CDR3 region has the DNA TGTGCCAGCAGCTTGGGGACCCCGGGGTCTCAGTACTTC. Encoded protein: CASSLGTPGSQYF. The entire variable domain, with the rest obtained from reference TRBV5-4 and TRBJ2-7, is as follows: ETGVTQSPTHLIKTRGQQVTLRCSSQSGHNTVSWYQQALGQGPQFIFQYYREEENGRGNFPPRFSGLQFPNYSSELNVNALELDDSALYLCASSLGTPGSQYFGPGTRLTVT.

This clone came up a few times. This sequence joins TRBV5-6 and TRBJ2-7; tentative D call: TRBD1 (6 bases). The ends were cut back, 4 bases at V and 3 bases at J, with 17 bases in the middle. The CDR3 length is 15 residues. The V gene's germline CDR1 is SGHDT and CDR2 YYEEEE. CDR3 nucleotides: TGTGCCAGCAGCATTGGACAGAGGGCAAACTACGAGCAGTACTTC. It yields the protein CASSIGQRANYEQYF.